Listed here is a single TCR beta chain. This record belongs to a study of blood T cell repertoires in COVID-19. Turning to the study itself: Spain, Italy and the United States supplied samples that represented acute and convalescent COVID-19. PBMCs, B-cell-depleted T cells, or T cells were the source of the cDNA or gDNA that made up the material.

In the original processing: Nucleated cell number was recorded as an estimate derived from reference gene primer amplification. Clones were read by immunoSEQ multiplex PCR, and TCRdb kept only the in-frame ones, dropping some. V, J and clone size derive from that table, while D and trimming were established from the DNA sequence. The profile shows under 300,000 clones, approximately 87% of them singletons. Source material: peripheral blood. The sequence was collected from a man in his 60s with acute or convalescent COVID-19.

CDR3 in amino acids: CTSSQLGRKGREADNEQFF. In nucleotides, the CDR3 is TGCACCAGCAGCCAACTCGGTAGGAAGGGGCGGGAGGCGGACAATGAGCAGTTCTTC. The V call is TRBV1, the J call TRBJ2-1; the DNA was not used to check the table's D call, TRBD2. TRBV1 is classified as a pseudogene. The CDR3 totals 19 residues.